This T cell receptor (beta chain) was obtained from a study of CD8 T cells in ankylosing spondylitis. The sample holds a few counts of this clonotype. The target antigen is unknown. Trimming removed 7 bases from V and 0 bases from J, with 18 bases in between. This CDR3 has 16 residues. TCRdb fed the 5' RACE reads into MiXCR, producing one record per CDR3 protein. The top ten clones hold roughly 42% of a sample with 220,000 or so distinct CDR3 sequences, approximately 20% of them seen once. General observations from the study: One TCR beta motif, made up of roughly eight highly homologous variants, appeared characteristic of ankylosing spondylitis blood.

The chain combines TRBV12-3 or TRBV12-4 with TRBJ1-2; no firm D call. This clonotype was sampled from a male donor with ankylosing spondylitis. Sequencing was performed on blood, either unsorted or a sorted T cell fraction (not recorded which). The CDR3 loop is CASTRGQVDPNYGYTF. For the CDR3, the DNA is TGTGCCAGCACCCGAGGGCAGGTAGATCCTAACTATGGCTACACCTTC.